Presented here are 27 T cell receptor beta chains from one specimen sequenced in a study of regulatory T cells in long-lasting Graves disease. Time point meaning: newly diagnosed GD, antithyroid drugs for less than 3 months. PBMCs provided the RNA from which the TCR library was made. In building TCR beta libraries, iRepertoire HTBI primers were used together with Arm-PCR of CDR3 regions. TCRdb re-derived calls from the multiplex PCR reads in MiXCR, one entry per CDR3 protein. Found here are about 460,000 distinct CDR3 sequences, 14% of them singletons; the top ten hold more than 15%. This sample also appeared in a second study, on T cells in Graves' hyperthyroidism and ophthalmopathy.

The sample consisted of peripheral blood mononuclear cells (PBMCs), taken at new diagnosis, from a patient treated with antithyroid drugs. The receptor set was obtained from a woman between 45 and 65 years old with Graves disease.

This clonotype showed up many times. This chain joins TRBV30 and TRBJ2-1; D is possibly TRBD2 (5 bases). The V gene's germline CDR1 is GTSNPN and CDR2 SVGIG (reference sequence). Trimming cost V 3 bases and J 6 bases, with 12 bases left between them. The CDR3 spans 13 residues. CDR3 DNA: TGTGCCTGGAGCGAGGACTCTCCCAATGAGCAGTTCTTC. It codes for CAWSEDSPNEQFF.

The V and J genes are TRBV18 and TRBJ1-3, with TRBD1 matching over 11 bases. Germline V gene data show CDR1 as KGHSH and CDR2 as LQKENI. The V and J ends lost 2 bases and 3 bases, in that order; junction bases with no gene match: 3. This CDR3 is 16 amino acids long. DNA of the CDR3: TGTGCCAGCTCACCAACGGACAGGGGGCTTGGAAACACCATATATTTT. Translation: CASSPTDRGLGNTIYF.

This clonotype was observed at least ten times. The V and J genes are TRBV28 and TRBJ2-3, with TRBD2 matching 7 bases. The CDR3 runs 15 residues. Germline values: CDR1 MDHEN, CDR2 SYDVKM. The junction had 4 bases not matched to a gene; V was cut back by 4 bases and J by 0 bases. The CDR3 sequence is CASSSAGPSTDTQYF. CDR3 DNA: TGTGCCAGCAGTTCAGCGGGACCCAGCACAGATACGCAGTATTTT.

This clonotype occurred many times. The gene calls are TRBV6-5 and TRBJ2-1, with 7 bases matching TRBD2. Losses at the gene ends were 2 bases for V and 9 bases for J; bases not matched to a gene: 10. The CDR3 consists of 15 residues. Germline CDR1 and CDR2: MNHEY and SVGAGI. This chain's CDR3 is CASSYTPSGDGEQFF. The DNA for the CDR3 is TGTGCCAGCAGTTACACCCCCAGCGGGGATGGTGAGCAGTTCTTC.

This clonotype was picked up many times. CDR3 nucleotide sequence: TGTGCCAGCAGCTTACAGGCAACTAATGAAAAACTGTTTTTT. Protein: CASSLQATNEKLFF. The V and J genes are TRBV5-5 and TRBJ1-4; D is perhaps TRBD1 (5 bases). Trimming took 2 bases from V and 0 from J, leaving 5 bases between them. This CDR3 is 14 amino acids long. CDR1 is SGHKS and CDR2 is YYEKEE in the germline V gene (reference sequence).

This clonotype was recorded at least ten times. This chain joins TRBV6-1 and TRBJ2-2; 9 bases are a match to TRBD2. CDR1 and CDR2 from the germline V gene are MNHNS and SASEGT. CDR3 length: 16 amino acids. With V trimmed by 1 base and J by 6 bases, 6 bases remained unmatched. The CDR3 protein is CASSEVAGEFSGELFF. CDR3 DNA: TGTGCCAGCAGTGAAGTAGCGGGAGAGTTTTCCGGGGAGCTGTTTTTT.

This clonotype appeared a few times. This chain connects TRBV7-3 to TRBJ2-3, with TRBD1 matching over 8 bases. J gave up 5 bases and V 4 bases, and 8 bases lay outside the gene matches. The germline V gene has CDR1 SGHTA and CDR2 FQGTGA. This CDR3 has 15 residues. DNA of the CDR3: TGTGCCAGCAGCTCCCAGGGGGCTGGGATAGATACGCAGTATTTT. This encodes CASSSQGAGIDTQYF.

This clonotype came up a few times. This chain uses TRBV4-1 with TRBJ2-3, with 7 bases that match TRBD1. The germline V gene has CDR1 MGHRA and CDR2 YSYEKL. The V segment lost 6 bases and the J segment 0 bases; nucleotides outside the gene matches: 6. The CDR3 has 15 residues. Here the CDR3 reads CASREGQASTDTQYF. For the CDR3, the DNA is TGCGCCAGCAGGGAAGGACAGGCAAGCACAGATACGCAGTATTTT.

This clonotype was picked up many times. The junction departs from the called germline gene at one end, perhaps through a read error. The gene calls are TRBV6-2 or TRBV6-3 and TRBJ2-1; the D gene is possibly TRBD2 (5 bases). The CDR3 is 15 residues long. Germline CDR1 is MNHEY and CDR2 is SVGEGT. The CDR3: CASSEGGSSYNEQFF. The CDR3 DNA is TGCGCCAGCAGTGAGGGTGGGAGCTCCTACAATGAGCAGTTCTTC.

This clonotype has ten or more counts. The rearrangement links TRBV3-1 to TRBJ2-1; 14 bases map to TRBD2. CDR1 is LGHDT and CDR2 is YNNKEL in the germline V gene (reference sequence). The CDR3 consists of 20 residues. Trimming at V came to 1 base and at J to 0 bases, leaving 8 bases not matched to a gene. This chain's CDR3 is CASSQAGLAGGWSSYNEQFF. CDR3 sequence (DNA): TGTGCCAGCAGCCAAGCCGGACTAGCGGGAGGATGGAGCTCCTACAATGAGCAGTTCTTC.

This clonotype was picked up many times. The V and J genes are TRBV27 and TRBJ2-7, with 10 bases aligning to TRBD2. Germline CDR1 reads MNHEY; CDR2 reads SMNVEV (reference sequence). J was trimmed by 3 bases and V by 8 bases; bases with no gene match: 10. The CDR3 sequence is 15 residues long. The CDR3 loop is CASGLAVAGGYEQYF. For the CDR3, the DNA is TGTGCCAGCGGCCTCGCGGTAGCGGGGGGCTACGAGCAGTACTTC.

This clonotype was recorded at least ten times. The chain employs TRBV6-1 and TRBJ2-1; D possibly corresponds to TRBD1 (5 bases). Germline V lookup: CDR1 MNHNS, CDR2 SASEGT. CDR3 length equals 13 residues. The germline V and J ends were trimmed by 3 bases and 9 bases, with 12 bases remaining between them. The CDR3 spells CASSDGASREQFF. CDR3 nucleotide sequence: TGTGCCAGCAGTGATGGGGCGTCCCGTGAGCAGTTCTTC.

This clonotype was detected many times. The V call is TRBV6-5, the J call TRBJ2-7, with unresolved D. Germline V gene sequence: CDR1 MNHEY, CDR2 SVGAGI. The CDR3 runs to 13 residues. V lost 0 bases and J lost 2, with 5 bases in between. The CDR3 loop reads CASSYSDTYEQYF. CDR3 coding DNA: TGTGCCAGCAGTTACTCTGACACCTACGAGCAGTACTTC.

The table lists this clonotype with many counts. The chain recombines TRBV11-2 with TRBJ2-1, with D unresolved. The CDR3 sequence is 19 residues long. Deletions cut 2 bases from V and 3 bases from J, with 23 bases between. Per germline, CDR1 SGHAT and CDR2 FQNNGV. The CDR3 is CASSLTLLNSRNHYNEQFF. For the CDR3, the DNA is TGTGCCAGCAGCTTAACCCTCCTTAATTCCCGCAACCACTACAATGAGCAGTTCTTC.

A few counts support this clonotype. CDR3 sequence: CAWGPGTYNEQFF. The CDR3 DNA sequence: TGTGCCTGGGGGCCGGGGACCTACAATGAGCAGTTCTTC. J is TRBJ2-1 and V is TRBV30; possible D gene TRBD2, 5 bases. The CDR3 runs to 13 residues. From germline, CDR1 is GTSNPN and CDR2 SVGIG (reference sequence). V shed 5 bases and J shed 2 bases, with 10 bases lying between them. The whole variable domain, filled in from reference TRBV30 and TRBJ2-1, reads SQTIHQWPATLVQPVGSPLSLECTVEGTSNPNLYWYRQAAGRGLQLLFYSVGIGQISSEVPQNLSASRPQDRQFILSSKKLLLSDSGFYLCAWGPGTYNEQFFGPGTRLTVL.

This clonotype was counted at least ten times. The chain uses TRBV2 and TRBJ2-3; TRBD2 matches 9 bases. Trimming cost V 4 bases and J 2 bases; bases outside gene matches: 7. There are 16 residues in the CDR3. Per germline, CDR1 SNHLY and CDR2 FYNNEI. DNA for the CDR3: TGTGCCAGCAGTGTAGGGCTAGCGGGGATCACAGATACGCAGTATTTT. It is translated as CASSVGLAGITDTQYF.

The V gene is TRBV4-1, the J gene TRBJ2-7; TRBD1 aligns across 9 bases. CDR3 length: 17 residues. Trimming took 4 bases from V and 0 from J; bases not matched to a gene: 10. Germline loops: CDR1 MGHRA, CDR2 YSYEKL. As DNA, the CDR3 is TGCGCCAGCAGCCGCTCTCCAGGGACAGGGAGCTCCTACGAGCAGTACTTC. The encoded protein is CASSRSPGTGSSYEQYF.

This clonotype was seen a handful of times. The CDR3, as DNA: TGTGCCATCAGCCTTGCAGACCCGGGACAGATGAACACTGAAGCTTTCTTT. Amino acid sequence: CAISLADPGQMNTEAFF. The V and J genes are TRBV10-3 and TRBJ1-1, with TRBD1 matching over 7 bases. V was pared by 6 bases and J by 0 bases, with 13 bases of the junction left unmatched. The CDR3 runs 17 residues. CDR1 and CDR2 (germline): ENHRY, SYGVKD.

This clonotype was observed many times. The V gene is TRBV28, the J gene TRBJ2-2; 7 bases are a match to TRBD2. The V and J ends lost 6 bases and 4 bases, in that order; junction bases with no gene match: 14. Germline assignment: CDR1 MDHEN and CDR2 SYDVKM. This CDR3 contains 17 residues. In DNA form, the CDR3 reads TGTGCCAGCAGCATACGAGGGGCGGGAGTTGTCACCGGGGAGCTGTTTTTT. Protein product: CASSIRGAGVVTGELFF.

This clonotype was observed many times. The rearrangement uses TRBV7-3 and TRBJ2-1; tentatively, D is TRBD1 (5 bases). This CDR3 comprises 15 residues. Deletions cut 1 base from V and 5 bases from J, with 12 bases between. CDR1 and CDR2 from the germline V gene are SGHTA and FQGTGA. The CDR3 reads CASSLRGRVDNEQFF. DNA of the CDR3: TGTGCCAGCAGCTTAAGGGGCAGGGTCGACAATGAGCAGTTCTTC.

This clonotype was recorded many times. This chain connects TRBV11-2 to TRBJ2-7, with D possibly being TRBD2 (5 bases). The CDR3 runs 13 residues. CDR1 and CDR2 (germline): SGHAT, FQNNGV. The V end was cut by 5 bases, the J end by 2 bases, with 10 bases between. CDR3 DNA: TGTGCCAGCAGCGGACTGTTCGCCTACGAGCAGTACTTC. Translating gives CASSGLFAYEQYF.

This clonotype appeared many times. The chain recombines TRBV28 with TRBJ2-2, with a possible D match to TRBD2 (6 bases). The germline V and J ends were trimmed by 5 bases and 4 bases, with 14 bases remaining between them. The CDR3 length is 15 residues. In germline, CDR1 is MDHEN, CDR2 SYDVKM. The CDR3 bases are TGTGCCAGCAGTCTCGGGACTCCGAGCACCGGGGAGCTGTTTTTT. It is translated as CASSLGTPSTGELFF.

This clonotype was observed many times. The rearrangement links TRBV28 to TRBJ1-2; D gene uncertain. This CDR3 comprises 12 residues. V dropped 5 bases and J dropped 4 bases, with 8 bases sitting between them. In germline, CDR1 is MDHEN, CDR2 SYDVKM. The CDR3 protein is CASSGYTYGYTF. Here the CDR3 DNA reads TGTGCCAGCAGTGGCTACACCTATGGCTACACCTTC.

CDR3 nucleotide sequence: TGTGCCAGCAGCTTACGGCAGGGGGGTACCCAAGAGACCCAGTACTTC. Translating gives CASSLRQGGTQETQYF. The V gene is TRBV13, the J gene TRBJ2-5, with D perhaps TRBD1 (7 bases). Germline CDR1 PRHDT, CDR2 FYEKMQ (reference sequence). Trimming removed 2 bases from V and 1 base from J, with 14 bases in between. This CDR3 is built from 16 residues.

This clonotype was observed many times. V gene TRBV6-5 combines with J gene TRBJ2-7, with D possibly being TRBD1 or TRBD2 (5 bases each). V lost 2 bases, J lost 7 bases, and 18 bases lay in between. Germline CDR1 reads MNHEY; CDR2 reads SVGAGI. The CDR3 loop spans 15 amino acids. This chain's CDR3 is CASSYMGVSIVEQYF. The CDR3 DNA reads TGTGCCAGCAGTTACATGGGGGTTTCCATCGTTGAGCAGTACTTC.

In this sample, this clonotype turned up many times. CDR3 nucleotide sequence: TGTGCCAGCACCGGACTAGCGGGAGACGAGCAGTACTTC. Amino acids: CASTGLAGDEQYF. The rearrangement joins TRBV12-3 or TRBV12-4 to TRBJ2-7; 13 nucleotides agree with TRBD2. J gave up 5 bases and V 7 bases, and 2 bases lay outside the gene matches. There are 13 residues in the CDR3.

This clonotype was observed at least ten times. The rearrangement joins TRBV10-1 to TRBJ2-3, with 13 nucleotides matching TRBD2. The CDR3 is 16 amino acids. Germline loops: CDR1 WNHNN, CDR2 SYGVQD (reference sequence). Unmatched junction bases numbered 1, after V lost 4 bases and J lost 0 bases. Here the CDR3 DNA reads TGCGCCAGCAGTGGGACTAGCGGGAGTAGCACAGATACGCAGTATTTT. Its translation: CASSGTSGSSTDTQYF.